The 10 T cell receptor beta chains in this list originate from one sample, sequenced in a study of OX40 agonist ivuxolimab in advanced cancers. Generated by immunoSEQ multiplex PCR, the TCRdb table keeps only in-frame clones and is missing some. The sample contains approximately 68,000 clones, roughly 84% of which appear only once. The source material was CD4+ or CD8+ T cells sorted from blood, sampled in a trial of the OX40 agonist ivuxolimab. The receptor set was obtained from an adult with an advanced solid tumor such as melanoma, head and neck, liver or kidney cancer.

This clone was seen once. The V call is TRBV11-3, the J call TRBJ1-5; the D is unclear. The CDR3 extends over 19 amino acids. Per the germline V gene, CDR1 is SGHNT and CDR2 is YENEEA. The ends were cut back, 5 bases at V and 0 bases at J, with 23 bases in the middle. CDR3 sequence: CASSPRGSPKVYSNQPQHF. CDR3 bases: TGTGCCAGCAGCCCCCGGGGTAGCCCAAAAGTTTATAGCAATCAGCCCCAGCATTTT.

This rearrangement joins TRBV2 to TRBJ2-7; TRBD1 is a possible D gene (6 bases). Germline V lookup: CDR1 SNHLY, CDR2 FYNNEI. V was shortened by 6 bases and J by 3 bases, with 15 bases between the two germline ends. CDR3 size: 14 residues. Here the CDR3 reads CASSLRTDIYEQYF. For the CDR3, the DNA is TGTGCCAGCAGCCTCCGGACAGATATCTACGAGCAGTACTTC.

J is TRBJ2-7 and V is TRBV21-1; the table's D call TRBD1 went unverified against the DNA. TRBV21-1 is deemed a pseudogene. This CDR3 contains 16 residues. CDR3 bases: TGTGCCAGCAGCAAAACGGTTGGGACAAAGGGTGGCGAGCAGTACTTC. Translating it yields CASSKTVGTKGGEQYF.

V gene TRBV5-1 combines with J gene TRBJ2-1; D is possibly TRBD2 (5 bases). The V and J ends lost 0 bases and 6 bases respectively, with 13 bases between them. The CDR3 totals 15 residues. Germline V gene sequence: CDR1 SGHRS, CDR2 YFSETQ. The CDR3 region has the DNA TGCGCCAGCAGCTTGGCGAACTTAGGAGGCAATGAGCAGTTCTTC. Its translation: CASSLANLGGNEQFF.

The chain couples TRBV6-4 to TRBJ2-4; TRBD1 might be the D (5 bases). Trimming left V 4 bases short and J 8 bases short, with 12 bases between. Germline V gene data show CDR1 as MRHNA and CDR2 as SNTAGT. The CDR3 is made up of 13 amino acids. The CDR3 region is CASSGQRGDIQYF. The CDR3 DNA follows: TGTGCCAGCAGTGGACAGAGAGGTGACATTCAGTACTTC.

This clone was observed at least ten times. The chain joins TRBV7-9 to TRBJ1-5; D possibly corresponds to TRBD1 (6 bases). In germline, CDR1 is SEHNR, CDR2 FQNEAQ (reference sequence). The CDR3 has 16 residues. Trimming left V 6 bases short and J 1 base short, with 16 bases between. The CDR3 sequence is CASSSGRGGSNQPQHF. Here the CDR3 DNA reads TGTGCCAGCAGTTCGGGACGTGGGGGCAGCAATCAGCCCCAGCATTTT.

The chain recombines TRBV19 with TRBJ2-6; 7 bases match TRBD1. Germline assignment: CDR1 LNHDA and CDR2 SQIVND (reference sequence). CDR3 length equals 17 residues. V shed 4 bases, J shed 2 bases, and the junction held 8 bases outside the gene matches. CDR3 DNA: TGTGCCAGTAGTAGGTTTTACAGGGGCCCTGGGGCCAACGTCCTGACTTTC. It is translated as CASSRFYRGPGANVLTF.

V gene TRBV7-7 combines with J gene TRBJ2-2; D could derive from TRBD1 or TRBD2 (5 bases each). V lost 6 bases and J lost 3, with 11 bases in between. Germline loops: CDR1 SSHAT, CDR2 FNYEAQ (reference sequence). This CDR3 region has 14 residues. The CDR3 here is CASSAGTHTGELFF. The CDR3 DNA reads TGTGCCAGCAGTGCCGGGACCCACACCGGGGAGCTGTTTTTT. The entire variable domain, with the rest obtained from reference TRBV7-7 and TRBJ2-2, is as follows: GAGVSQSPRYKVTKRGQDVTLRCDPISSHATLYWYQQALGQGPEFLTYFNYEAQPDKSGLPSDRFSAERPEGSISTLTIQRTEQRDSAMYRCASSAGTHTGELFFGEGSRLTVL.

With regard to this clone: The same CDR3 is also encoded by other DNA sequences in this sample. This chain links TRBV5-1 with TRBJ1-3; D remains unclear. The ends were cut back, 4 bases at V and 0 bases at J, with 11 bases in the middle. The V gene's germline CDR1 is SGHRS and CDR2 YFSETQ. The CDR3 totals 15 residues. CDR3 protein: CASSPEGISGNTIYF. The CDR3 coding sequence is TGCGCCAGCAGCCCGGAAGGGATCTCTGGAAACACCATATATTTT.

This chain joins TRBV7-9 and TRBJ1-2, with 8 bases identical to TRBD1. CDR1 is SEHNR and CDR2 is FQNEAQ in the germline V gene (reference sequence). The CDR3 has 15 amino acids. V lost 3 bases, J lost 5 bases, and 8 bases stayed unmatched. The CDR3: CASSFGQGGRYGYTF. The CDR3 DNA follows: TGTGCCAGCAGCTTTGGACAGGGAGGAAGGTATGGCTACACCTTC.